The T cell receptor (beta chain) under discussion was sequenced for a study of regulatory T cells in long-lasting Graves disease. The length of the CDR3 is 15 residues. Germline-derived CDR1 and CDR2 are LGHNT and FRNRAP. The V end lost 5 bases, the J end lost 6 bases, and 17 bases lay between the germline ends. In this sample, this clonotype turned up many times. Library construction for TCR beta used iRepertoire HTBI primers and Arm-PCR of CDR3 regions. TCRdb re-called the multiplex PCR reads with MiXCR, one entry per CDR3 protein. The sample carries some 450,000 distinct CDR3 sequences, about a sixth recorded once. The time point denotes: newly diagnosed GD, antithyroid drugs for less than 3 months. Preparation of the TCR library used RNA extracted from PBMCs. These data also featured in a second study, about T cells in Graves' hyperthyroidism and ophthalmopathy. That paper states: Patients between 18 and 65 years old had hyperthyroidism, newly diagnosed and lasting under 2 months. Together with thyroid ultrasound, orbital computed tomography, serum thyroxine and TRAb, clinical symptoms were used for diagnoses. Using the HTBI primer set, a first-round RT-PCR was run on the TCR CDR3. Ophthalmopathy was identified by the model a median around 6 months ahead of onset.

The sample here was peripheral blood mononuclear cells (PBMCs), taken at new diagnosis, from a patient treated with antithyroid drugs. The TCR sequence derives from a woman aged 25-40 years with Graves disease. The V gene is TRBV12-5, the J gene TRBJ2-1; D possibly matches TRBD1 or TRBD2 (5 bases each). The CDR3 DNA reads TGTGCTAGTGGTACCAGCACGAGGGGCTTCAATGAGCAGTTCTTC. It encodes CASGTSTRGFNEQFF.